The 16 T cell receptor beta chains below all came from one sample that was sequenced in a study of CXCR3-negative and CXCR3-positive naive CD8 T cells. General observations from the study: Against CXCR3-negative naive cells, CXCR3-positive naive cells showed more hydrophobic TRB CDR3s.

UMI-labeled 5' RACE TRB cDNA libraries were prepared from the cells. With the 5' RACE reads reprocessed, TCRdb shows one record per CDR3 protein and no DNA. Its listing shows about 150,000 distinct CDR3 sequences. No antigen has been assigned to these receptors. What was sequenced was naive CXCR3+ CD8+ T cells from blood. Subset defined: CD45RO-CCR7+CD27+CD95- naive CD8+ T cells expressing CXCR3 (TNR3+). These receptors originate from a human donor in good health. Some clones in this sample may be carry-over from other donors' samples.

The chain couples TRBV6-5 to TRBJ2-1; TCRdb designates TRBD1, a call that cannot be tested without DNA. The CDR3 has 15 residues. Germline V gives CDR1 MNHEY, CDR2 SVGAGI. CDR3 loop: CASSSVTGSYNEQFF.

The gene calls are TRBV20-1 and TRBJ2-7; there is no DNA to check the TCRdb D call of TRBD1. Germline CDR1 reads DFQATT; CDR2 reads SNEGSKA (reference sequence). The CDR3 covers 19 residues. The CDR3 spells CSARPTTRGSKYPGQEQYF.

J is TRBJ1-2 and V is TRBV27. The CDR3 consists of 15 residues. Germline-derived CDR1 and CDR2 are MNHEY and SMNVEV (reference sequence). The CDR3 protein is CASRPGTEANYGYTF.

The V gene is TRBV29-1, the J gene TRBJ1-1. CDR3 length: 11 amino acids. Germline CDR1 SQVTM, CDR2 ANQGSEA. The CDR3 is CSVGRRGEAFF.

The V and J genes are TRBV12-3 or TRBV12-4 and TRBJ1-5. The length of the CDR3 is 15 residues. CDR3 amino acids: CASSFREPVNQPQHF.

This CDR3 is CASSFALQGVALEAFF. The chain joins TRBV12-3 or TRBV12-4 to TRBJ1-1; with no DNA, the TCRdb D assignment of TRBD1 cannot be verified. CDR3 length equals 16 residues.

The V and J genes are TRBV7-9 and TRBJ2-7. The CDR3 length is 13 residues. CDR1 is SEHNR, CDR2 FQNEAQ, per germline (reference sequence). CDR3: CASSSIPYDEQYF.

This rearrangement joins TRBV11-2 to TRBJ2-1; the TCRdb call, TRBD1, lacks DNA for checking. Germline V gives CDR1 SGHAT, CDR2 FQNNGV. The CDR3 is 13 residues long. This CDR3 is CASSKDRENEQFF.

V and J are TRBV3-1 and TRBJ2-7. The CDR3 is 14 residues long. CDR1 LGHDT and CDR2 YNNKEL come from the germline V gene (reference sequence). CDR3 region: CASSQGRTSYEQYF.

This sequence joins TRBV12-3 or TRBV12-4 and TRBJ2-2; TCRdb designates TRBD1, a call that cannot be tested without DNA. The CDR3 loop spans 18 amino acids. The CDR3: CASRQAALPGADPGELFF.

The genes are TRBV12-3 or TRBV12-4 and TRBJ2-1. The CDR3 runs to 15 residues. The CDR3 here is CASSLSWVDYNEQFF.

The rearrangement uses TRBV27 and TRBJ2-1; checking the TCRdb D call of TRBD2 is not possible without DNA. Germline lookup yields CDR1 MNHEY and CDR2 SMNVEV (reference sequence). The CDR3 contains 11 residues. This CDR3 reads CASRWASGIFF.

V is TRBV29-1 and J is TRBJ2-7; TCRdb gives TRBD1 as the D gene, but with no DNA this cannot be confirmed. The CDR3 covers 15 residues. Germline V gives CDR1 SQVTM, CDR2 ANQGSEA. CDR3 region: CSVEGGQESSYEQYF.

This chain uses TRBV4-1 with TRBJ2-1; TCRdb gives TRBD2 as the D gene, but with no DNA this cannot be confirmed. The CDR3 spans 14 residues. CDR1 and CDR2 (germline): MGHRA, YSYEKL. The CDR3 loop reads CASSRGGAWNEQFF.

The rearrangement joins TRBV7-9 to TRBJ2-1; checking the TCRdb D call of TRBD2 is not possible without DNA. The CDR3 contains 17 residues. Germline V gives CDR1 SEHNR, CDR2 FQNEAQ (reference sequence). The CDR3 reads CASSVGGDSLGYNEQFF.

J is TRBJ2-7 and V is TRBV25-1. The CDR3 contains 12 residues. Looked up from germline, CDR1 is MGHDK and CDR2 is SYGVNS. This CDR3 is CASSEFGSEQYF.